The clone carrying this T cell receptor (beta chain) was seen many times. The antigen is undetermined. The record originates from a study of T cells in Graves' hyperthyroidism and ophthalmopathy. Study-level results: Ophthalmopathy and stable hyperthyroidism were told apart by a 13 V-J model.

The source material, RNA transcripts, was used to amplify TCR beta CDR3 regions. When the TCR CDR3 underwent first-round RT-PCR, the HTBI primer set was used. TCRdb re-derived calls from the multiplex PCR reads in MiXCR, one entry per CDR3 protein. Altogether 300,000 to 450,000 distinct CDR3 sequences are present, approximately 13% being singletons, with the ten largest covering roughly 9.6%. The origin of this receptor is a woman in her fifties or sixties with Graves' hyperthyroidism. Sequenced material: blood.

CDR3: CATSRGGDYNEQFF. Written as DNA, the CDR3 is TGTGCCACCAGCAGAGGGGGAGACTACAATGAGCAGTTCTTC. The V gene is TRBV15, the J gene TRBJ2-1, with a tentative D call TRBD2 (5 bases). Germline V gene sequence: CDR1 LNHNV, CDR2 YYDKDF (reference sequence). CDR3 size: 14 residues. V gave up 1 base and J gave up 3 bases, with 7 bases separating them.